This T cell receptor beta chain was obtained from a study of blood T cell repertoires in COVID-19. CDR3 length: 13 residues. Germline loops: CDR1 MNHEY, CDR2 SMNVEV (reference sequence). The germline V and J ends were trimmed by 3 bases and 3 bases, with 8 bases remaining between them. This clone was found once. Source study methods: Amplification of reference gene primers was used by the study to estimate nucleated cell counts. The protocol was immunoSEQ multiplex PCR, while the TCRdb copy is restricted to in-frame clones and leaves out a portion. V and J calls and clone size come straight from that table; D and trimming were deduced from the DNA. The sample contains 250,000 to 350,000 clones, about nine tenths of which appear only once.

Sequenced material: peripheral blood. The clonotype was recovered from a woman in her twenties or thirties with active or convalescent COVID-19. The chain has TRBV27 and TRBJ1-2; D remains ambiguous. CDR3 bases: TGTGCCAGCAGTTTGCGCACCGACTATGGCTACACCTTC. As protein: CASSLRTDYGYTF.